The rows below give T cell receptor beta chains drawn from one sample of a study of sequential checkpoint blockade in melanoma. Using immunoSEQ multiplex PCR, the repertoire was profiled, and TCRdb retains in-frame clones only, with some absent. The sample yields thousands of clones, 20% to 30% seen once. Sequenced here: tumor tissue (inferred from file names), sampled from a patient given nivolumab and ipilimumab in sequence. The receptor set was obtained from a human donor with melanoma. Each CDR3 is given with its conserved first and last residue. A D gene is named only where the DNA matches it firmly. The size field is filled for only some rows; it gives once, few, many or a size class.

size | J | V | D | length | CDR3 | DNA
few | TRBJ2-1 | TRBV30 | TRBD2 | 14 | CAWRGTSGANEQFF | TGTGCCTGGAGAGGGACTAGCGGGGCCAATGAGCAGTTCTTC
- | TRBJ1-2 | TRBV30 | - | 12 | CAWSVSGGGYTF | TGTGCCTGGAGTGTATCGGGCGGTGGCTACACCTTC
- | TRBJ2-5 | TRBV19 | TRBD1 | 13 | CASRDGQEETQYF | TGTGCCAGTAGGGACGGACAGGAAGAGACCCAGTACTTC
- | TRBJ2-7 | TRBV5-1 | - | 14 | CASSPRMGDGEQYF | TGCGCCAGCAGCCCTCGTATGGGGGATGGCGAGCAGTACTTC
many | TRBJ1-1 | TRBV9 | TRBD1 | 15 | CASSPSTGGNTEAFF | TGTGCCAGCAGCCCTTCGACAGGGGGGAACACTGAAGCTTTCTTT
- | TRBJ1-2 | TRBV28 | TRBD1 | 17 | CASSLVGPGQGAHGYTF | TGTGCCAGCAGTTTGGTTGGGCCGGGACAGGGGGCGCATGGCTACACCTTC
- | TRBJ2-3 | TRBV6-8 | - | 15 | CASSDSGTRSDTQYF | TGTGCCAGCAGTGACTCCGGGACAAGGTCAGATACGCAGTATTTT
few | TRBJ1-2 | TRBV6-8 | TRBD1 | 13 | CASSVQGNYGYTF | TGTGCCAGCAGCGTACAGGGGAATTATGGCTACACCTTC
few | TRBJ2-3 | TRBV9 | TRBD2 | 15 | CASSVAGGPGNTQYF | TGTGCCAGCAGCGTAGCGGGGGGGCCGGGGAATACGCAGTATTTT
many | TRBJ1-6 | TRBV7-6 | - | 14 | CASSSRKDNSPLHF | TGTGCCAGCAGCTCCCGAAAGGATAATTCACCCCTCCACTTT
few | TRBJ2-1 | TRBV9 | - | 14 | CASSVMGTYNEQFF | TGTGCCAGCAGCGTGATGGGGACCTACAATGAGCAGTTCTTC
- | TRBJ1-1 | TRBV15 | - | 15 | CATSREIRADTEAFF | TGTGCCACCAGCAGAGAGATAAGGGCGGACACTGAAGCTTTCTTT
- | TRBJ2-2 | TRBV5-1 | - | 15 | CASSSDFQRAGELFF | TGCGCCAGCAGCTCGGACTTCCAACGGGCCGGGGAGCTGTTTTTT
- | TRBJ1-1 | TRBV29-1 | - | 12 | CSARDSYTEAFF | TGCAGCGCCCGAGACTCATACACTGAAGCTTTCTTT
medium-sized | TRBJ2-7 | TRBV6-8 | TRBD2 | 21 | CASSYSSPNSGRAPRPFVQYF | TGTGCCAGCAGTTACTCCAGCCCGAATAGCGGGAGGGCCCCCCGGCCGTTCGTGCAGTACTTC
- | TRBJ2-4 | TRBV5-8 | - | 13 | CASSLDLGSIQYF | TGTGCCAGCAGCTTAGATCTGGGTAGCATTCAGTACTTC
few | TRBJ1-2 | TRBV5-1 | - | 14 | CASSSGQTFYGYTF | TGCGCCAGCAGCTCCGGACAGACATTCTATGGCTACACCTTC
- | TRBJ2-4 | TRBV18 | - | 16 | CASSVRGEQLKNIQYF | TGTGCCAGCTCTGTTCGGGGCGAACAACTCAAAAACATTCAGTACTTC
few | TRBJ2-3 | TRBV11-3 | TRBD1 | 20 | CASSLWDRSFSQLFTDTQYF | TGTGCCAGCAGCTTGTGGGACAGATCTTTTTCCCAGTTATTCACAGATACGCAGTATTTT
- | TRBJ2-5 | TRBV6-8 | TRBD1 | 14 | CASSPGQGQETQYF | TGTGCCAGCAGCCCGGGACAGGGGCAAGAGACCCAGTACTTC
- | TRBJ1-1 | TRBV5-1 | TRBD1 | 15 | CASSLGGQGWTEAFF | TGCGCCAGCAGCTTGGGTGGACAGGGATGGACTGAAGCTTTCTTT
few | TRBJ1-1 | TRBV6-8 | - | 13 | CASRTQGGTEAFF | TGTGCCAGCAGGACACAGGGAGGCACTGAAGCTTTCTTT
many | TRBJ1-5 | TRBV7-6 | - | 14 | CASSLEGERGPQHF | TGTGCCAGCAGCTTAGAGGGGGAACGGGGGCCCCAGCATTTT
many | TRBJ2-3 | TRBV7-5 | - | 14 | CASSLVSYTDTQYF | TGTGCCAGCAGCTTGGTTTCCTACACAGATACGCAGTATTTT
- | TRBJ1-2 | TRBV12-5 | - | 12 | CASATVNYGYTF | TGTGCCAGCGCGACGGTCAACTATGGCTACACCTTC
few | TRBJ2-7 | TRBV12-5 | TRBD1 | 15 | CASIPAGTGTYEQYF | TGTGCCAGCATCCCAGCCGGGACAGGCACCTACGAGCAGTACTTC
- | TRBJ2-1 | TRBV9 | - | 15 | CASSGLVGAINEQFF | TGTGCCAGCAGCGGTCTGGTGGGGGCCATAAATGAGCAGTTCTTC